A selection of T cell receptor beta chains follows, all from one sample in a study of blood T cell repertoires in COVID-19. Generated by immunoSEQ multiplex PCR, the TCRdb table keeps only in-frame clones and is missing some. The sample yields around 300,000 clones, 86% seen once. Sequencing was done on a sample of peripheral blood. Receptors originate from a woman in her 30s with active or convalescent COVID-19. Each CDR3 is given with its conserved first and last residue. The order of the fields is clone size, J gene, D gene, V gene, CDR3 DNA, CDR3 protein. A D gene is named only where the DNA matches it firmly. A row's size may be missing; if present it is once, few, many or a size class.

size: .; J: TRBJ2-3; D: TRBD1; V: TRBV5-1; DNA: TGCGCCAGCAGCTTGGACAGGGGCTTCCTCACAGATACGCAGTATTTT; CDR3: CASSLDRGFLTDTQYF
size: .; J: TRBJ2-7; D: .; V: TRBV23-1; DNA: TGCGCCAGCCACGAGGCGGGGGCCATTTCCTACGAGCAGTACTTC; CDR3: CASHEAGAISYEQYF
size: .; J: TRBJ2-7; D: TRBD2; V: TRBV7-3; DNA: TGTGCCAGCAGCGAGGGACTAGGTTCCTCCTACGAGCAGTACTTC; CDR3: CASSEGLGSSYEQYF
size: .; J: TRBJ2-5; D: TRBD2; V: TRBV3-1/TRBV3-2; DNA: TGTGCCAGCAGTTTAGCGGGGGGGCCGGGAGAGACCCAGTACTTC; CDR3: CASSLAGGPGETQYF
size: .; J: TRBJ1-2; D: TRBD1; V: TRBV7-2; DNA: TGTGCCAGCAGCGGTACAGGGGGCTCTGGCTACACCTTC; CDR3: CASSGTGGSGYTF
size: .; J: TRBJ2-1; D: .; V: TRBV3-1/TRBV3-2; DNA: TGTGCCAGCAGCCTGAGCGCTAAGGGGACTGTAATCTTC; CDR3: CASSLSAKGTVIF
size: .; J: TRBJ1-1; D: .; V: TRBV2; DNA: TGTGCCAGCAGGGGGGAGGGAAACGTTGAAGCTTTCTTT; CDR3: CASRGEGNVEAFF
size: .; J: TRBJ1-2; D: .; V: TRBV6-6; DNA: TGTGCCAGCAGTGCCCGGGGCTATGGCTACACCTTC; CDR3: CASSARGYGYTF
size: .; J: TRBJ1-3; D: .; V: TRBV28; DNA: TGTGCCAGCAGCCCCGCCGGACTGGGGGGACCGGGAAACACCATATATTTT; CDR3: CASSPAGLGGPGNTIYF
size: .; J: TRBJ2-1; D: TRBD1; V: TRBV28; DNA: TGTGCCACCGCGGGTGCAGGGGGCTACAATGAGCAGTTCTTC; CDR3: CATAGAGGYNEQFF
size: .; J: TRBJ2-7; D: .; V: TRBV11-2; DNA: TGTGCCAGCAGCCTTCGACAGGCGGGCTTCTACGAGCAGTACTTC; CDR3: CASSLRQAGFYEQYF
size: .; J: TRBJ1-2; D: .; V: TRBV18; DNA: TGTGCCAGCTCGTCTGCGAGTAGCGCTAACTATGGCTACACCTTC; CDR3: CASSSASSANYGYTF
size: .; J: TRBJ1-1; D: .; V: TRBV6-2/TRBV6-3; DNA: TGTGCCAGCAGCGACAGAACGAACACTGAAGCTTTCTTT; CDR3: CASSDRTNTEAFF
size: .; J: TRBJ2-5; D: TRBD1; V: TRBV7-2; DNA: TGTGCCAGCAGCTTCGGACAGGGGCCAGAGACCCAGTACTTC; CDR3: CASSFGQGPETQYF
size: .; J: TRBJ2-7; D: TRBD1; V: TRBV6-5; DNA: TGTGCCAGCAGTTCTAGATCCGGGACAGGGGAAAGCGAGCAGTACTTC; CDR3: CASSSRSGTGESEQYF
size: .; J: TRBJ2-1; D: .; V: TRBV9; DNA: TGTGCCAGCAGCGTCCGGAGGGGCCCGTACAATGAGCAGTTCTTC; CDR3: CASSVRRGPYNEQFF
size: .; J: TRBJ1-2; D: .; V: TRBV7-2; DNA: TGTGCCAGCAGCTCGGGGACATGGGGGAGGGACTACACCTTC; CDR3: CASSSGTWGRDYTF
size: .; J: TRBJ1-2; D: .; V: TRBV10-3; DNA: TGTGCCATCAGTGACCCCGGGGAACTCTATGGCTACACCTTC; CDR3: CAISDPGELYGYTF
size: .; J: TRBJ1-2; D: .; V: TRBV25-1; DNA: TGTGCCAGCAGTGGGGGGCAATATGGCTACACCTTC; CDR3: CASSGGQYGYTF
size: .; J: TRBJ2-7; D: TRBD2; V: TRBV7-7; DNA: TGTGCTAGCAGCTTAGTTCTCGGGGGGTTGAAGTTCTACGAGCAGTACTTC; CDR3: CASSLVLGGLKFYEQYF
size: .; J: TRBJ2-1; D: TRBD1; V: TRBV5-8; DNA: TGTGCCAGCAGCGGCGGACAGGGGAGTTTAGATGAGCAGTTCTTC; CDR3: CASSGGQGSLDEQFF
size: .; J: TRBJ1-5; D: .; V: TRBV4-1; DNA: TGCGCCAGCAGCCCTAGCGGGACCCCGTCGGGGCCCCAGCATTTT; CDR3: CASSPSGTPSGPQHF
size: .; J: TRBJ2-1; D: TRBD2; V: TRBV10-3; DNA: TGTGCCATCAGCGAACTAGCGGGGGGCTCGAATGAGCAGTTCTTC; CDR3: CAISELAGGSNEQFF
size: once; J: TRBJ1-1; D: .; V: TRBV21-1; DNA: TGTGCCAGCAGCAAAGCCTCGCGCCCGAACACTGAAGCTTTCTTT; CDR3: CASSKASRPNTEAFF
size: .; J: TRBJ1-2; D: TRBD1; V: TRBV3-1/TRBV3-2; DNA: TGTGCCAGCAGCCCGGGGGATGACAGGGCACTTGGGGGCTACACCTTC; CDR3: CASSPGDDRALGGYTF
size: .; J: TRBJ2-1; D: TRBD2; V: TRBV11-2; DNA: TGTGCCAGCAGCATTAGCGGGGCCGAATTTAATGAGCAGTTCTTC; CDR3: CASSISGAEFNEQFF
size: .; J: TRBJ2-5; D: .; V: TRBV19; DNA: TGTGCCAGTAGTATAGGTCTAGAGGAGACCCAGTACTTC; CDR3: CASSIGLEETQYF
size: .; J: TRBJ2-7; D: .; V: TRBV7-2; DNA: TGTGCCAGCAGTTATACTTCCCTAACCTCTTACGAGCAGTACTTC; CDR3: CASSYTSLTSYEQYF
size: .; J: TRBJ1-5; D: .; V: TRBV30; DNA: TGTGCCTGGGGCGGCAGTTATAGCAATCAGCCCCAGCATTTT; CDR3: CAWGGSYSNQPQHF
size: .; J: TRBJ1-2; D: TRBD1; V: TRBV28; DNA: TGTGCCAGCTACAGGGGGAGGGGGCAGGTCTATGGCTACACCTTC; CDR3: CASYRGRGQVYGYTF
size: once; J: TRBJ2-5; D: .; V: TRBV21-1; DNA: TGTGCCAGCAGCAAAGCGGGGACAGGGGGTGGTGAGACCCAGTACTTC; CDR3: CASSKAGTGGGETQYF
size: .; J: TRBJ2-3; D: TRBD1; V: TRBV18; DNA: TGTGCCAGCTCACCCCAGGGACAGGGACCCCATACGCAGTATTTT; CDR3: CASSPQGQGPHTQYF
size: few; J: TRBJ2-1; D: TRBD2; V: TRBV4-3; DNA: TGCGCCAGCAGCCAACGCCCTAGTAGCGGGGGGGGGTACAATGAGCAGTTCTTC; CDR3: CASSQRPSSGGGYNEQFF
size: .; J: TRBJ2-2; D: .; V: TRBV5-1; DNA: TGCGCCAGCAGCTTTGGGACAATGAACACCGGGGAGCTGTTTTTT; CDR3: CASSFGTMNTGELFF
size: once; J: TRBJ1-2; D: .; V: TRBV25-1; DNA: TGTGCCAGCAGTGAAGGGTTGGGCAGTGCGGGTGGCTACACCTTC; CDR3: CASSEGLGSAGGYTF
size: .; J: TRBJ2-7; D: .; V: TRBV4-2; DNA: TGTGCCAGCAGCCAAGAAGAGGGCGAGCAGTACTTC; CDR3: CASSQEEGEQYF
size: .; J: TRBJ1-4; D: .; V: TRBV7-3; DNA: TGTGCCAGCAGCTTATCGGGGGGGACGAATGAAAAACTGTTTTTT; CDR3: CASSLSGGTNEKLFF
size: .; J: TRBJ1-2; D: .; V: TRBV30; DNA: TGTGCCTGGAGTGCACGCGGGGCCTCTAACTATGGCTACACCTTC; CDR3: CAWSARGASNYGYTF
size: .; J: TRBJ1-2; D: TRBD1; V: TRBV13; DNA: TGTGCCAGCAGCCCAGGACAGGGGGCTTTTTCGGGTGGCTACACCTTC; CDR3: CASSPGQGAFSGGYTF
size: .; J: TRBJ1-6; D: TRBD1; V: TRBV19; DNA: TGTGCCATTTCGCCAGGGGGCAATTCACCCCTCCACTTT; CDR3: CAISPGGNSPLHF
size: .; J: TRBJ1-3; D: .; V: TRBV19; DNA: TGTGCCAGTAGTACAACTGACGGGGGCTCTGGAAACACCATATATTTT; CDR3: CASSTTDGGSGNTIYF
size: .; J: TRBJ2-1; D: .; V: TRBV9; DNA: TGTGCCAGCAGCGAGGGACTGTCCTCCTACAATGAGCAGTTCTTC; CDR3: CASSEGLSSYNEQFF
size: few; J: TRBJ1-1; D: TRBD1; V: TRBV2; DNA: TGTGCCAGCAGTGGACAGGGGAACACTGAAGCTTTCTTT; CDR3: CASSGQGNTEAFF
size: .; J: TRBJ1-3; D: .; V: TRBV4-2; DNA: TGTGCCAGCAGCCCAGGATGGGCTGCTGGAAACACCATATATTTT; CDR3: CASSPGWAAGNTIYF
size: .; J: TRBJ1-5; D: TRBD1; V: TRBV30; DNA: TGTGCCTGGAGTCCAGACAGGGGGCCTCAGCCCCAGCATTTT; CDR3: CAWSPDRGPQPQHF
size: .; J: TRBJ1-4; D: .; V: TRBV7-9; DNA: TGTGCCAGCAGCCCCGCAATCCGGGGGGATGAAAAACTGTTTTTT; CDR3: CASSPAIRGDEKLFF
size: once; J: TRBJ2-3; D: .; V: TRBV4-3; DNA: TGCGCCAGCAGCCCCCATACCAGGGATACGCAGTATTTT; CDR3: CASSPHTRDTQYF
size: .; J: TRBJ2-5; D: TRBD2; V: TRBV15; DNA: TGTGCCACCCAGCGGGGTTTGCCCCAAGAGACCCAGTACTTC; CDR3: CATQRGLPQETQYF
size: .; J: TRBJ1-4; D: TRBD1; V: TRBV11-2; DNA: TGTGCCAGCAGCCAAAGACAGGGGGCACCGGAAAAACTGTTTTTT; CDR3: CASSQRQGAPEKLFF
size: .; J: TRBJ2-3; D: TRBD2; V: TRBV29-1; DNA: TGCAGCGTCTTCGGGGGGGTGGCCCCAGATACGCAGTATTTT; CDR3: CSVFGGVAPDTQYF
size: .; J: TRBJ2-5; D: .; V: TRBV14; DNA: TGTGCCAGCAGCCGGACGACAGATTCTCAAGAGACCCAGTACTTC; CDR3: CASSRTTDSQETQYF
size: .; J: TRBJ2-5; D: .; V: TRBV2; DNA: TGTGCCAGCAGTTCCTCCGACCCTGGACGGGAAGGGACCCAGTACTTC; CDR3: CASSSSDPGREGTQYF
size: .; J: TRBJ1-2; D: .; V: TRBV4-1; DNA: TGCGCCAGCAGCCAAGGACGTCTAGCTAACTATGGCTACACCTTC; CDR3: CASSQGRLANYGYTF
size: few; J: TRBJ1-1; D: TRBD1; V: TRBV28; DNA: TGTGCCAGCACCCAGGACAGGATGAACACTGAAGCTTTCTTT; CDR3: CASTQDRMNTEAFF
size: .; J: TRBJ2-3; D: .; V: TRBV19; DNA: TGTGCCAGTAGTATAGTGGCTAGCGGCACAGATACGCAGTATTTT; CDR3: CASSIVASGTDTQYF
size: .; J: TRBJ2-3; D: .; V: TRBV30; DNA: TGTGCCTGGAGTGCATACATAAGCACAGATACGCAGTATTTT; CDR3: CAWSAYISTDTQYF
size: .; J: TRBJ1-2; D: TRBD1; V: TRBV27; DNA: TGTGCCAGCAGCGGGACAGGGGGCCATAAGGTAAACTATGGCTACACCTTC; CDR3: CASSGTGGHKVNYGYTF
size: .; J: TRBJ2-5; D: .; V: TRBV5-4; DNA: TGTGCCAGCAGCTTGCAGGGCGAGACCCAGTACTTC; CDR3: CASSLQGETQYF
size: .; J: TRBJ1-6; D: .; V: TRBV7-9; DNA: TGTGCCAGCAGCGAGGGCGGCTTTAATTCACCCCTCCACTTT; CDR3: CASSEGGFNSPLHF